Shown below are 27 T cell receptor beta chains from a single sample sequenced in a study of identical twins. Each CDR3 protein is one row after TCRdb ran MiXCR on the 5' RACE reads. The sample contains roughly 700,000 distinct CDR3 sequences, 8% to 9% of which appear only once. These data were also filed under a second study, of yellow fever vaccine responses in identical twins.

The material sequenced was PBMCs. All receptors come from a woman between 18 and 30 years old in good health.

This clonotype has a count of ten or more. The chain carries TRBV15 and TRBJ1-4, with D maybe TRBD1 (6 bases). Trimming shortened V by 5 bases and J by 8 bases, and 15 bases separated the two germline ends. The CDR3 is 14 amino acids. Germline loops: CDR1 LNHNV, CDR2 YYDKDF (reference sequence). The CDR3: CATSRRGMEEKLFF. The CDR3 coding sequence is TGTGCCACCAGCCGCAGGGGTATGGAAGAAAAACTGTTTTTT.

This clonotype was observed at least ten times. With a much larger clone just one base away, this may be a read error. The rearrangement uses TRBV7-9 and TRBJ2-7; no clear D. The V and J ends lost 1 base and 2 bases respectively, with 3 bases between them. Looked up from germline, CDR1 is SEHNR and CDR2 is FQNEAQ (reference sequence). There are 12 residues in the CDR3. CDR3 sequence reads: CASSLEPYEQYF. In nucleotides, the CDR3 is TGTGCCAGCAGCTTAGAACCCTACGAGCAGTACTTC.

The CDR3, as DNA: TGTGCCAGCAGCCGAACACAGGGTTTTACTCAGCCCCAGCATTTT. It translates to CASSRTQGFTQPQHF. The gene calls are TRBV16 and TRBJ1-5, with D possibly being TRBD1 (6 bases). Germline V gene lookup returns CDR1 KGHSY and CDR2 FQNENV. The CDR3 has 15 residues. Trimming stripped 4 bases from V and 6 bases from J, with 16 bases between. Filled out from reference TRBV16 and TRBJ1-5, the complete variable domain reads GEEVAQTPKHLVRGEGQKAKLYCAPIKGHSYVFWYQQVLKNEFKFLISFQNENVFDETGMPKERFSAKCLPNSPCSLEIQATKLEDSAVYFCASSRTQGFTQPQHFGDGTRLSIL.

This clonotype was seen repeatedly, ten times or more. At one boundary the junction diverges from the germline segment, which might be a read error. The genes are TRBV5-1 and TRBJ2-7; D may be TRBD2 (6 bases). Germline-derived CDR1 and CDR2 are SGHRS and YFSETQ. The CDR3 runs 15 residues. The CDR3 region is CASSLAAGSSYEQYF. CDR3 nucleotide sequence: TGTGCCAGCAGCTTAGCAGCGGGTAGCTCCTACGAGCAGTACTTC. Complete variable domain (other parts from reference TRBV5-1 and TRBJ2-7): KAGVTQTPRYLIKTRGQQVTLSCSPISGHRSVSWYQQTPGQGLQFLFEYFSETQRNKGNFPGRFSGRQFSNSRSEMNVSTLELGDSALYLCASSLAAGSSYEQYFGPGTRLTVT.

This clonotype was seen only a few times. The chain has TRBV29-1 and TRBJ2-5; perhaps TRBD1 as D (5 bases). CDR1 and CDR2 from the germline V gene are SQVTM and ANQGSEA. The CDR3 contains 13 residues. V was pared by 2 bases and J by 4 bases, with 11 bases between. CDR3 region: CSVEMLRGETQYF. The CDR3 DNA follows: TGCAGCGTTGAAATGCTAAGGGGAGAGACCCAGTACTTC.

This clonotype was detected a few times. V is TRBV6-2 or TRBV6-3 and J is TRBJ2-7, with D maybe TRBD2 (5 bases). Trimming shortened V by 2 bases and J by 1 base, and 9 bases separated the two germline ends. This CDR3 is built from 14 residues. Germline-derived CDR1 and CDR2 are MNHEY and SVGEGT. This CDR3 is CASSYPGLSYEQYF. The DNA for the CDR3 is TGTGCCAGCAGTTACCCCGGACTTTCCTACGAGCAGTACTTC.

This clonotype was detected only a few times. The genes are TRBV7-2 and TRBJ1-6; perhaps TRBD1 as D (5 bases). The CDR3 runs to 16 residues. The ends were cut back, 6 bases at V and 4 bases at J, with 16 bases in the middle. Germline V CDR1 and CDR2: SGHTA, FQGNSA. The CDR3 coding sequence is TGTGCCAGCAGTCATGCGACAGAGATATATAATTCACCCCTCCACTTT. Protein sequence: CASSHATEIYNSPLHF.

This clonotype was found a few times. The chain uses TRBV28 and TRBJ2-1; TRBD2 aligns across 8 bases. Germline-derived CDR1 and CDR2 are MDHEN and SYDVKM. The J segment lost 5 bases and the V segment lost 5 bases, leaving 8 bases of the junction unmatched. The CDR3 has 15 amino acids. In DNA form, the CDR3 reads TGTGCCAGCAGTCGTAGCGGGAAAACGGACAATGAGCAGTTCTTC. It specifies CASSRSGKTDNEQFF.

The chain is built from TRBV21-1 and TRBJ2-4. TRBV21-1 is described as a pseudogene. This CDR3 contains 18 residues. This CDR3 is CASRKTWPIYKAKNIQYF. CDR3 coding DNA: TGTGCCAGCAGAAAGACGTGGCCTATTTATAAAGCCAAAAACATTCAGTACTTC.

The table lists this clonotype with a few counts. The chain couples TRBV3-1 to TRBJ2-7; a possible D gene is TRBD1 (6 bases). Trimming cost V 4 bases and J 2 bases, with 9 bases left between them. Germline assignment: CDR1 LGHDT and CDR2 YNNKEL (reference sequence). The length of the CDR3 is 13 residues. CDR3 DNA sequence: TGTGCCAGCAGCCGGGACACTCCCTACGAGCAGTACTTC. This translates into CASSRDTPYEQYF.

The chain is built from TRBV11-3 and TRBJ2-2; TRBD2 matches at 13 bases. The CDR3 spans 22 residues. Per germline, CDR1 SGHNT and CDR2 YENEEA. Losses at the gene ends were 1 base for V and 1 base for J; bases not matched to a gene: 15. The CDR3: CASSLGGGLAGQSIKNTGELFF. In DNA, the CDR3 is TGTGCCAGCAGCTTAGGGGGGGGACTAGCGGGGCAAAGTATTAAGAACACCGGGGAGCTGTTTTTT.

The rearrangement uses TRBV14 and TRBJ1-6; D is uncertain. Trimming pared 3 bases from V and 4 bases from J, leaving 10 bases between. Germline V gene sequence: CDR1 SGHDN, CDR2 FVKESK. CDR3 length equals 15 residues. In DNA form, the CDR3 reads TGTGCCAGCAGCCACCGGGTTGAGTATAATTCACCCCTCCACTTT. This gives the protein CASSHRVEYNSPLHF.

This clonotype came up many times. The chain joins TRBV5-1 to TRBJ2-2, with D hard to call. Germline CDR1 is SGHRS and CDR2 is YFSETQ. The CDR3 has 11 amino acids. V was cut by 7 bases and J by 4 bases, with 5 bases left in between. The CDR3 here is CASVGTGELFF. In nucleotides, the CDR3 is TGCGCCAGCGTTGGCACCGGGGAGCTGTTTTTT. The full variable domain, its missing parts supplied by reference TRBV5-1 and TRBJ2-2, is KAGVTQTPRYLIKTRGQQVTLSCSPISGHRSVSWYQQTPGQGLQFLFEYFSETQRNKGNFPGRFSGRQFSNSRSEMNVSTLELGDSALYLCASVGTGELFFGEGSRLTVL.

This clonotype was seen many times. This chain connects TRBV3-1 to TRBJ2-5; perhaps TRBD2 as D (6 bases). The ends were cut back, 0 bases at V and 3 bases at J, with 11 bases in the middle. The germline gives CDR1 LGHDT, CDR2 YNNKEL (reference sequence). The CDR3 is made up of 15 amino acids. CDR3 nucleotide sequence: TGTGCCAGCAGCCAAGATTGGACTAACGAAGAGACCCAGTACTTC. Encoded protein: CASSQDWTNEETQYF.

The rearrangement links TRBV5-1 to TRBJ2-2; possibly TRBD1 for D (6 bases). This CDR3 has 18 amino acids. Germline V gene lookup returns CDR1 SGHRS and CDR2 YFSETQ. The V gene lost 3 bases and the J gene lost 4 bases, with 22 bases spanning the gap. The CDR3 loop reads CASSWTAPGTPSTGELFF. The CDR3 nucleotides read TGCGCCAGCAGCTGGACCGCACCTGGGACACCCTCCACCGGGGAGCTGTTTTTT.

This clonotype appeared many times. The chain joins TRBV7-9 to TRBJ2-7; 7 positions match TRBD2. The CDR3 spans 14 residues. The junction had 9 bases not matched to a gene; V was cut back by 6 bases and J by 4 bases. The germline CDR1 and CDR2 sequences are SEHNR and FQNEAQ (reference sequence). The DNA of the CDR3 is TGTGCCAGCAGATTCGGCGGGAGTGGATACGAGCAGTACTTC. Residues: CASRFGGSGYEQYF.

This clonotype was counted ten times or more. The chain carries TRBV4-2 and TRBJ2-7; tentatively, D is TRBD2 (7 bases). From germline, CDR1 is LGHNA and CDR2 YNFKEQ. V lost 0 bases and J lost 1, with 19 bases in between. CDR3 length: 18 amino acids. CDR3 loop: CASSQDLRGGGTSYEQYF. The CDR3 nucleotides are TGTGCCAGCAGCCAAGATCTCCGCGGCGGGGGCACGTCCTACGAGCAGTACTTC.

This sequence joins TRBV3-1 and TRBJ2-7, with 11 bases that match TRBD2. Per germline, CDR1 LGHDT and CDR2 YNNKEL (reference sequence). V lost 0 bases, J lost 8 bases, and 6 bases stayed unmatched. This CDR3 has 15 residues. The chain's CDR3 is CASSQDLRLAGKQYF. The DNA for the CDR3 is TGTGCCAGCAGCCAAGATCTGAGACTAGCGGGAAAGCAGTACTTC.

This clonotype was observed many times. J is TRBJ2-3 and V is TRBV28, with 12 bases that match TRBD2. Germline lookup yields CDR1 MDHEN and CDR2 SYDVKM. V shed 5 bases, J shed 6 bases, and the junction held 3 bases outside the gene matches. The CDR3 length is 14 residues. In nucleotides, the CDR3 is TGTGCCAGCAGTGTAACTAGCGGGAGGGATACGCAGTATTTT. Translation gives CASSVTSGRDTQYF.

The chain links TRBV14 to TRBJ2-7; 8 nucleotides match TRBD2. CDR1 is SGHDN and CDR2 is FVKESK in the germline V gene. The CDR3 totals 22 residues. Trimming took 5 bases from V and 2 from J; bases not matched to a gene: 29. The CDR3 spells CASSGGRSGRGSQPLTAYEQYF. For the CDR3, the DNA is TGTGCCAGCAGCGGTGGACGGAGCGGGAGAGGAAGCCAGCCGCTAACGGCCTACGAGCAGTACTTC.

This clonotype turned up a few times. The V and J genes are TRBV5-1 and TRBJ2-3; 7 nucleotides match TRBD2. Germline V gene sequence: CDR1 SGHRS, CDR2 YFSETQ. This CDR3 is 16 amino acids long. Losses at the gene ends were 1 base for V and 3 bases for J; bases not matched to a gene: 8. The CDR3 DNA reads TGCGCCAGCAGCTTGCGGGCGGGAGAGGTTACAGATACGCAGTATTTT. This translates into CASSLRAGEVTDTQYF.

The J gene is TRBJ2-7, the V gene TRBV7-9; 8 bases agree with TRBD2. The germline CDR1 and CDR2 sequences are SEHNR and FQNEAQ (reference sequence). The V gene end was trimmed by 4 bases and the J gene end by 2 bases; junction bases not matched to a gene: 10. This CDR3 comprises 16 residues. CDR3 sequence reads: CASSWEIGRGAYEQYF. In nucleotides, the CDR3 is TGTGCCAGCAGCTGGGAAATAGGGCGGGGGGCCTACGAGCAGTACTTC.

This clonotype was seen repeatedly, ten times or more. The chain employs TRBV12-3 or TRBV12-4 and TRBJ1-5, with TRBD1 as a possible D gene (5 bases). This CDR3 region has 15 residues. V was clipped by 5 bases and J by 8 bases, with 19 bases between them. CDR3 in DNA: TGTGCCAGCAGTAAGCGCGGGGGGACGGGGGAGCCCCAGCATTTT. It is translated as CASSKRGGTGEPQHF.

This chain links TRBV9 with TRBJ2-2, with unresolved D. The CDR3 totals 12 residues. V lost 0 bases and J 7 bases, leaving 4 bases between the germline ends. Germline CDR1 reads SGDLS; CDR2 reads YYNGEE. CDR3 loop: CASSVEVGELFF. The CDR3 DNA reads TGTGCCAGCAGCGTAGAAGTCGGGGAGCTGTTTTTT.

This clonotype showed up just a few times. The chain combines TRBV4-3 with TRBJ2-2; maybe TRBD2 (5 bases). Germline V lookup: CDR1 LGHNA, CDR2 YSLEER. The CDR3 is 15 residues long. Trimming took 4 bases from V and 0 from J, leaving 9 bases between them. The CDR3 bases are TGCGCCAGCAGCCGAGGGAACCCGAACACCGGGGAGCTGTTTTTT. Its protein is CASSRGNPNTGELFF.

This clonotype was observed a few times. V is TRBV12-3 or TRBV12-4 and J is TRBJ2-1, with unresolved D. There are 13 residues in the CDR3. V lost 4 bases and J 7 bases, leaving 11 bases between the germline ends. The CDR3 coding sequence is TGTGCCAGCAGTTCTTGGGCAGGTAATGAGCAGTTCTTC. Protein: CASSSWAGNEQFF.

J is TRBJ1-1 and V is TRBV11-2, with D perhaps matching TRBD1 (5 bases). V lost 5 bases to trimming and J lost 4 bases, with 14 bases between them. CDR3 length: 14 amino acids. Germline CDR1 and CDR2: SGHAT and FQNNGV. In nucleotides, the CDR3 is TGTGCCAGCAGCCGGTCAGGGATCGGCACTGAAGCTTTCTTT. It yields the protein CASSRSGIGTEAFF. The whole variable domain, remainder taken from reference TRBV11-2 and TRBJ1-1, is EAGVAQSPRYKIIEKRQSVAFWCNPISGHATLYWYQQILGQGPKLLIQFQNNGVVDDSQLPKDRFSAERLKGVDSTLKIQPAKLEDSAVYLCASSRSGIGTEAFFGQGTRLTVV.